This TCR beta chain was sequenced in a study of blood T cell repertoires in COVID-19. The wider study: Samples representing acute and convalescent COVID-19 were sourced from the United States, Italy and Spain.

Produced via immunoSEQ multiplex PCR; TCRdb's table is partial and in-frame only. The sample has over 80,000 clones; around four fifths are singletons. This clone was detected only once. This sequence originates from a woman aged 60-75 years with acute or convalescent COVID-19. Sequenced: peripheral blood.

The CDR3, as DNA: TGTGCCAGCAGTTCGGCGGGAGGGCCTTACAATGAGCAGTTCTTC. This sequence encodes CASSSAGGPYNEQFF. This rearrangement joins TRBV6-5 to TRBJ2-1, with 9 positions matching TRBD2. Germline V gene sequence: CDR1 MNHEY, CDR2 SVGAGI. The CDR3 loop spans 15 amino acids. The trim removed 4 bases at V and 4 bases at J, leaving 5 bases unmatched.